A selection of T cell receptor beta chains follows, all from one sample in a study of T-cell reconstitution after alpha-beta-depleted transplantation in children. TCRdb redid the calling of the PCR reads with MiXCR, one entry per CDR3 protein. The sample records 500,000 to 600,000 distinct CDR3 sequences, 25% to 30% being singletons. The sample in question was PBMCs, obtained before TCRalphabeta/CD19-depleted stem cell transplant. The receptors derive from a boy in the first two years of life with Wiskott-Aldrich syndrome, due to receive a stem cell transplant. Both conserved end residues are part of each CDR3. D genes are given only for firm matches. For some rows the clone size is stated as once, few or many, or as a class when expanded; others skip it.

>TRBD2|.|TRBV20-1|TRBJ2-5
CSALSGWETQYF
TGCAGTGCTCTTAGCGGGTGGGAGACCCAGTACTTC
>.|few|TRBV29-1|TRBJ2-5
CSAGPNGETQYF
TGCAGCGCTGGGCCAAACGGGGAGACCCAGTACTTC
>TRBD1|few|TRBV5-5|TRBJ1-4
CASSTDVGQGGEKLFF
TGTGCCAGCAGCACGGACGTTGGACAGGGCGGTGAAAAACTGTTTTTT
>.|.|TRBV10-3|TRBJ2-5
CAISGQTQETQYF
TGTGCCATCAGTGGACAGACACAAGAGACCCAGTACTTC
>.|.|TRBV7-2|TRBJ2-7
CASSYGSGAYEQYF
TGTGCCAGCAGCTACGGTTCGGGGGCCTACGAGCAGTACTTC
>.|.|TRBV18|TRBJ1-2
CASSPLGDLGYTF
TGTGCCAGCTCACCATTGGGGGATCTCGGCTACACCTTC
>TRBD2|.|TRBV28|TRBJ2-5
CASSSSGGQVTQYF
TGTGCCAGCAGTTCGAGCGGGGGGCAGGTGACCCAGTACTTC
>.|few|TRBV5-1|TRBJ2-1
CASSPRDRSGDNEQFF
TGCGCCAGCAGCCCCAGAGACAGGTCCGGTGACAATGAGCAGTTCTTC
>TRBD2|.|TRBV10-2|TRBJ2-2
CASSGSSGLYTGELFF
TGCGCCAGCAGTGGATCTAGCGGATTATACACCGGGGAGCTGTTTTTT
>TRBD1|.|TRBV5-6|TRBJ2-4
CASSVSGTGGSVQYF
TGTGCCAGCAGCGTCTCCGGGACAGGGGGGTCGGTTCAGTACTTC
>TRBD1|few|TRBV20-1|TRBJ1-2
CSASDGQGISAYGYTF
TGCAGTGCTAGTGACGGACAGGGTATATCCGCCTATGGCTACACCTTC
>.|.|TRBV6-1|TRBJ2-7
CASSNPQGLPYYEQYF
TGTGCCAGCAGTAATCCGCAGGGGCTCCCTTACTACGAGCAGTACTTC
>TRBD1|few|TRBV9|TRBJ1-2
CASSVGQGALEGYTF
TGTGCCAGCAGCGTGGGACAGGGGGCCCTCGAAGGCTACACCTTC
>TRBD2|few|TRBV12-3/TRBV12-4|TRBJ2-7
CASSFLLGGGIYEQYF
TGTGCCAGCAGTTTCCTCCTGGGGGGAGGGATCTACGAGCAGTACTTC
>.|.|TRBV9|TRBJ2-5
CASSVAFGDQETQYF
TGTGCCAGCAGCGTAGCATTCGGGGACCAAGAGACCCAGTACTTC
>TRBD2|many|TRBV5-1|TRBJ2-2
CASSLGTSGTGELFF
TGTGCCAGCAGCCTAGGGACTAGTGGCACCGGGGAGCTGTTTTTT
>TRBD1|few|TRBV20-1|TRBJ1-1
CSARGDRGNTEAFF
TGCAGTGCTAGAGGGGACAGGGGAAACACTGAAGCTTTCTTT
>.|few|TRBV20-1|TRBJ1-1
CSATGNTEAFF
TGCAGTGCTACGGGGAACACTGAAGCTTTCTTT
>.|few|TRBV5-5|TRBJ1-1
CASSLRGAKRETEAFF
TGTGCCAGCAGCTTGCGGGGGGCCAAGAGGGAGACTGAAGCTTTCTTT
>TRBD1|.|TRBV5-1|TRBJ1-5
CASSLDGQAQPQHF
TGCGCCAGCAGCTTGGACGGACAGGCTCAGCCCCAGCATTTT
>.|few|TRBV24-1|TRBJ2-7
CATSDLRGEKEQYF
TGTGCCACCAGTGATTTGCGAGGGGAAAAAGAGCAGTACTTC
>.|few|TRBV5-4|TRBJ2-7
CASSPGAASSYEQYF
TGTGCCAGCAGCCCGGGGGCGGCAAGCTCCTACGAGCAGTACTTC
>.|few|TRBV5-1|TRBJ2-3
CASSRLNLDRADTQYF
TGCGCCAGCAGCCGACTTAATCTGGATAGGGCAGATACGCAGTATTTT
>TRBD2|.|TRBV5-1|TRBJ2-1
CASSWGLADSNEQFF
TGCGCCAGCAGCTGGGGACTAGCGGATTCCAATGAGCAGTTCTTC
>.|few|TRBV5-1|TRBJ2-1
CASSLASHNEQFF
TGCGCCAGCAGCTTGGCCTCCCACAATGAGCAGTTCTTC
>.|few|TRBV4-1|TRBJ1-3
CASSQDTYWNTIYF
TGCGCCAGCAGCCAAGATACTTACTGGAACACCATATATTTT
>TRBD2|.|TRBV4-2|TRBJ2-1
CASSQRGAGAGYNEQFF
TGTGCCAGCAGCCAAAGGGGAGCGGGAGCCGGGTACAATGAGCAGTTCTTC
>TRBD2|.|TRBV3-1|TRBJ2-1
CASSLRSGSSLNEQFF
TGTGCCAGCAGCCTACGTAGCGGGAGTAGTTTAAATGAGCAGTTCTTC
>.|.|TRBV7-8|TRBJ2-4
CASSPVTVDFKNIQYF
TGTGCCAGCAGCCCAGTTACGGTAGACTTCAAAAACATTCAGTACTTC
>TRBD2|.|TRBV19|TRBJ2-1
CASSIVGLAENNEQFF
TGTGCCAGTAGTATAGTGGGACTAGCGGAAAACAATGAGCAGTTCTTC
>.|.|TRBV20-1|TRBJ2-6
CSAPMGGSGANVLTF
TGCAGTGCACCGATGGGCGGCTCTGGGGCCAACGTCCTGACTTTC
>TRBD2|.|TRBV12-3/TRBV12-4|TRBJ2-2
CAARTSGMNTGELFF
TGTGCCGCCAGGACTAGCGGGATGAACACCGGGGAGCTGTTTTTT
>TRBD1|few|TRBV28|TRBJ1-1
CASSAWTGGAVADAFF
TGTGCCAGCAGTGCTTGGACAGGGGGCGCGGTTGCTGACGCTTTCTTT
>.|few|TRBV29-1|TRBJ2-1
CSVESGEVQFF
TGCAGCGTTGAATCGGGGGAGGTGCAGTTCTTC
>TRBD1|.|TRBV28|TRBJ2-4
CASSNQPGQTIQYF
TGTGCCAGCAGTAATCAACCGGGACAGACAATTCAGTACTTC
>TRBD2|few|TRBV28|TRBJ2-5
CASSSLGTSGQETQYF
TGTGCCAGCAGTTCCCTCGGGACTAGCGGACAAGAGACCCAGTACTTC
>.|.|TRBV15|TRBJ2-3
CATSRRRDSTDTQYF
TGTGCCACCAGCAGACGGCGGGACTCCACAGATACGCAGTATTTT
>.|few|TRBV5-6|TRBJ2-1
CASSGTGKGYNEQFF
TGTGCCAGCAGCGGAACAGGGAAGGGCTACAATGAGCAGTTCTTC
>TRBD2|.|TRBV5-1|TRBJ2-3
CASSFSAGSTDTQYF
TGCGCCAGCAGCTTTTCAGCGGGGTCCACAGATACGCAGTATTTT
>.|.|TRBV5-5|TRBJ1-1
CASSHPGANTEAFF
TGTGCCAGCAGCCATCCTGGTGCCAACACTGAAGCTTTCTTT
>.|.|TRBV6-2/TRBV6-3|TRBJ1-5
CASKTGSHQPQHF
TGTGCCAGCAAAACAGGGTCTCATCAGCCCCAGCATTTT
>.|.|TRBV5-1|TRBJ1-1
CASSLALGVEAFF
TGCGCCAGCAGCTTGGCCTTGGGGGTGGAAGCTTTCTTT
>.|few|TRBV11-1|TRBJ2-5
CASSLRRGRTQYF
TGTGCCAGCAGCTTACGACGGGGAAGGACCCAGTACTTC
>TRBD1|.|TRBV20-1|TRBJ2-3
CSARGGQGVTDTQYF
TGCAGTGCTAGAGGGGGACAGGGGGTCACAGATACGCAGTATTTT
>TRBD1|.|TRBV7-9|TRBJ1-1
CASSGDRGQSEAFF
TGTGCCAGCAGCGGGGACAGGGGGCAATCTGAAGCTTTCTTT
>.|.|TRBV12-3/TRBV12-4|TRBJ2-2
CASSRGGLDTGELFF
TGTGCCAGCAGCCGCGGGGGCTTGGACACCGGGGAGCTGTTTTTT
>.|few|TRBV21-1|TRBJ2-1
CASSTGLATLYNEQFF
TGTGCCAGCAGCACTGGGCTAGCGACCCTTTACAATGAGCAGTTCTTC
>TRBD1|few|TRBV5-1|TRBJ2-1
CASSGQGSYNEQFF
TGTGCCAGCAGCGGACAGGGCTCCTACAATGAGCAGTTCTTC
>TRBD1|.|TRBV29-1|TRBJ1-2
CSVGGLRDRAYGYTF
TGCAGCGTTGGAGGCCTCAGGGACAGGGCCTATGGCTACACCTTC
>.|.|TRBV10-2|TRBJ2-7
CASRRGAYEQYF
TGCGCCAGCAGGAGAGGGGCCTACGAGCAGTACTTC
>.|few|TRBV6-6|TRBJ1-1
CASSYPRGTEAFF
TGTGCCAGCAGTTACCCCCGGGGGACTGAAGCTTTCTTT
>.|.|TRBV29-1|TRBJ2-2
CSALERGELFF
TGCAGCGCACTTGAGAGGGGGGAGCTGTTTTTT
>TRBD2|.|TRBV12-3/TRBV12-4|TRBJ2-1
CASSSPGLVNEQFF
TGTGCCAGCAGTTCCCCGGGACTAGTCAATGAGCAGTTCTTC
>.|few|TRBV5-6|TRBJ1-6
CASRPGTSYNSPLHF
TGTGCCAGCAGACCAGGGACAAGCTATAATTCACCCCTCCACTTT
>TRBD1|few|TRBV5-1|TRBJ2-1
CASSLVGDRLYNEQFF
TGCGCCAGCAGCTTGGTCGGGGACAGGCTTTACAATGAGCAGTTCTTC